One sample yielded the 11 T cell receptor beta chains listed below, sequenced in a study of T cell responses to AZD1222 COVID-19 vaccine. Some clones are missing from TCRdb's copy, which holds only in-frame ones; the method was immunoSEQ multiplex PCR. Of 90,000 to 100,000 clones in the sample, about 88% were seen once. Sequenced here: peripheral blood, sampled 28 days after the second AZD1222 dose. These receptors were taken from an adult who received the AZD1222 COVID-19 vaccine.

J is TRBJ2-7 and V is TRBV5-1; no reliable D call. V was trimmed by 3 bases and J by 0 bases, leaving 10 bases between them. The CDR3 runs to 14 residues. CDR1 SGHRS and CDR2 YFSETQ come from the germline V gene. The CDR3 region is CASSSLQSSYEQYF. The CDR3 nucleotides are TGCGCCAGCAGCTCGCTACAGAGCTCCTACGAGCAGTACTTC. Based on the CDR3 plus reference TRBV5-1 and TRBJ2-7, the full variable domain is KAGVTQTPRYLIKTRGQQVTLSCSPISGHRSVSWYQQTPGQGLQFLFEYFSETQRNKGNFPGRFSGRQFSNSRSEMNVSTLELGDSALYLCASSSLQSSYEQYFGPGTRLTVT.

The chain employs TRBV7-2 and TRBJ1-1; D gene uncertain. In germline, CDR1 is SGHTA, CDR2 FQGNSA. The CDR3 sequence is 13 residues long. V gave up 3 bases and J gave up 3 bases, with 8 bases separating them. The CDR3 bases are TGTGCCAGCAGCTTTCCCAGACACACTGAAGCTTTCTTT. This gives the protein CASSFPRHTEAFF.

The rearrangement links TRBV18 to TRBJ1-6; D is unresolved. The CDR3 has 14 residues. Germline CDR1 is KGHSH and CDR2 is LQKENI. V was pared by 1 base and J by 16 bases, with 17 bases between. The DNA of the CDR3 is TGTGCCAGCTCACCACAAGGCGAGGCCCGCGCTCTCCACTTT. This gives the protein CASSPQGEARALHF.

This clone has only a few counts. The chain carries TRBV7-9 and TRBJ2-7; 9 positions match TRBD2. J was trimmed by 6 bases and V by 6 bases; bases with no gene match: 3. This CDR3 has 12 amino acids. Germline-derived CDR1 and CDR2 are SEHNR and FQNEAQ (reference sequence). CDR3 sequence (DNA): TGTGCCAGCAGGCGGGAGGGGTCCGAGCAGTACTTC. This codes for CASRREGSEQYF.

This clone is a singleton in its sample. This chain joins TRBV24-1 and TRBJ1-1; no reliable D call. The germline CDR1 and CDR2 sequences are KGHDR and SFDVKD. V shed 1 base and J shed 4 bases, with 3 bases lying between them. The CDR3 spans 12 residues. Here the CDR3 reads CATSDLGTEAFF. The DNA of the CDR3 is TGTGCCACCAGTGATTTAGGCACTGAAGCTTTCTTT.

The rearrangement links TRBV7-8 to TRBJ1-1; a possible D gene is TRBD1 (6 bases). The V end was cut by 2 bases, the J end by 4 bases, with 11 bases between. CDR1 and CDR2 from the germline V gene are SGHVS and FQNEAQ. The CDR3 extends over 14 amino acids. The CDR3 coding sequence is TGTGCCAGCAGCTTACAGGGGTGGGGCACTGAAGCTTTCTTT. It encodes CASSLQGWGTEAFF. The whole variable domain, filled in from reference TRBV7-8 and TRBJ1-1, reads GAGVSQSPRYKVAKRGQDVALRCDPISGHVSLFWYQQALGQGPEFLTYFQNEAQLDKSGLPSDRFFAERPEGSVSTLKIQRTQQEDSAVYLCASSLQGWGTEAFFGQGTRLTVV.

CDR3 in amino acids: CASSLVVSGELFF. The CDR3 coding sequence is TGCGCCAGCAGCTTGGTGGTATCTGGGGAGCTGTTTTTT. The chain is built from TRBV5-1 and TRBJ2-2, with D uncertain. Trimming pared 0 bases from V and 8 bases from J, leaving 8 bases between. CDR3 size: 13 residues. Germline lookup yields CDR1 SGHRS and CDR2 YFSETQ.

The V gene is TRBV5-6, the J gene TRBJ1-6, with D possibly being TRBD1 (5 bases). This CDR3 has 14 residues. V lost 1 base and J 7 bases, leaving 9 bases between the germline ends. Germline V gene data show CDR1 as SGHDT and CDR2 as YYEEEE. The CDR3 coding sequence is TGTGCCAGCAGCTTGCAGGGCCTGAATTCACCCCTCCACTTT. Translation: CASSLQGLNSPLHF.

The chain links TRBV18 to TRBJ2-2, with 7 bases matching TRBD2. The trim removed 2 bases at V and 4 bases at J, leaving 1 base unmatched. CDR3 length: 14 amino acids. Germline-derived CDR1 and CDR2 are KGHSH and LQKENI. In DNA, the CDR3 is TGTGCCAGCTCACCAACGGGGGGCACCGGGGAGCTGTTTTTT. It is translated as CASSPTGGTGELFF. The complete variable domain, with remaining parts taken from reference TRBV18 and TRBJ2-2, reads NAGVMQNPRHLVRRRGQEARLRCSPMKGHSHVYWYRQLPEEGLKFMVYLQKENIIDESGMPKERFSAEFPKEGPSILRIQQVVRGDSAAYFCASSPTGGTGELFFGEGSRLTVL.

V and J are TRBV5-1 and TRBJ2-7; 9 nucleotides agree with TRBD1. The CDR3 covers 12 residues. Germline loops: CDR1 SGHRS, CDR2 YFSETQ. V lost 4 bases, J lost 6 bases, and 2 bases stayed unmatched. DNA of the CDR3: TGCGCCAGCAGCATGGGACAGGGCGAGCAGTACTTC. It yields the protein CASSMGQGEQYF.

The V gene is TRBV21-1, the J gene TRBJ2-3; the D segment call TRBD1 is taken from the table without a DNA check. TRBV21-1 is a pseudogene segment. This CDR3 comprises 16 residues. CDR3 amino acids: CASSKADSRGTDTQYF. The CDR3 DNA reads as TGTGCCAGCAGCAAAGCTGACAGCCGTGGAACAGATACGCAGTATTTT.